Shown below are 10 T cell receptor beta chains from a single sample sequenced in a study of vaccination and CD4 T cells after COVID-19. Regarding treatment: approximately 10-day PBMC culture with coronavirus spike peptide pools or control peptides (ViraFEST assay). No antigen has been identified for these receptors. The Oncomine TCR Beta short-read assay was what sequenced the DNA obtained from cultured CD4+ T cells. One entry per CDR3 protein results from TCRdb running MiXCR on the PCR reads. The table records under 25,000 distinct CDR3 sequences, around 50% of them present only once. The sequencing input was cultured CD4+ T cells from blood. The source of these receptors is a human donor with COVID-19.

The V gene is TRBV28, the J gene TRBJ1-2; TRBD1 might be the D (6 bases). The ends were cut back, 2 bases at V and 4 bases at J, with 11 bases in the middle. This CDR3 is 14 amino acids long. Germline CDR1 is MDHEN and CDR2 is SYDVKM. In DNA, the CDR3 is TGTGCCAGCAGTTTAGGACAGTCCCTCTATGGCTACACCTTC. Its translation: CASSLGQSLYGYTF.

The chain links TRBV20-1 to TRBJ2-4; tentative D call: TRBD1 (6 bases). Trimming took 6 bases from V and 0 from J, leaving 15 bases between them. This CDR3 region has 15 residues. CDR1 DFQATT and CDR2 SNEGSKA come from the germline V gene (reference sequence). CDR3 nucleotides: TGCAGTGCCAATGGACAGCCTGTAGCCAAAAACATTCAGTACTTC. It translates to CSANGQPVAKNIQYF.

V gene TRBV6-5 combines with J gene TRBJ2-5; no clear D gene. The CDR3 loop spans 12 amino acids. The V and J ends lost 0 bases and 5 bases respectively, with 4 bases between them. The germline CDR1 and CDR2 sequences are MNHEY and SVGAGI. The CDR3 sequence: CASSYSSETQYF. The CDR3 DNA follows: TGTGCCAGCAGTTACTCCTCGGAGACCCAGTACTTC.

The chain has TRBV18 and TRBJ1-1; D possibly corresponds to TRBD1 (5 bases). The length of the CDR3 is 14 residues. CDR1 and CDR2 from the germline V gene are KGHSH and LQKENI. V lost 2 bases and J lost 4, with 11 bases in between. The CDR3 sequence is CASSPGTEGTEAFF. CDR3 DNA sequence: TGTGCCAGCTCACCAGGGACCGAGGGCACTGAAGCTTTCTTT.

The chain employs TRBV7-2 and TRBJ2-1; D ambiguous. Trimming took 2 bases from V and 0 from J, leaving 8 bases between them. The germline gives CDR1 SGHTA, CDR2 FQGNSA. The CDR3 length is 15 residues. The CDR3 spells CASSLKTGSYNEQFF. CDR3 sequence (DNA): TGTGCCAGCAGCTTAAAGACGGGCTCCTACAATGAGCAGTTCTTC.

This clonotype came up a few times. The V gene is TRBV15, the J gene TRBJ2-1, with 8 bases that match TRBD1. CDR1 LNHNV and CDR2 YYDKDF come from the germline V gene (reference sequence). J gave up 6 bases and V 2 bases, and 6 bases lay outside the gene matches. The CDR3 sequence is 15 residues long. CDR3 sequence: CATSRRPDRANEQFF. DNA of the CDR3: TGTGCCACCAGCAGAAGGCCGGACAGGGCCAATGAGCAGTTCTTC.

The rearrangement links TRBV10-2 to TRBJ2-5; 10 bases align to TRBD1. CDR1 is WSHSY and CDR2 is SAAADI in the germline V gene. Trimming removed 8 bases from V and 5 bases from J; junction bases left unmatched: 5. This CDR3 has 13 residues. The CDR3 spells CASPGQGWETQYF. For the CDR3, the DNA is TGCGCCAGCCCGGGACAGGGGTGGGAGACCCAGTACTTC.

The V call is TRBV7-2, the J call TRBJ1-2; D call uncertain. Trimming stripped 5 bases from V and 0 bases from J, with 10 bases between. Germline V CDR1 and CDR2: SGHTA, FQGNSA. CDR3 length equals 14 residues. Here the CDR3 DNA reads TGTGCCAGCAGCCTGCTGGGTCCTAACTATGGCTACACCTTC. The encoded protein is CASSLLGPNYGYTF.

This clonotype was recorded a few times. The V and J genes are TRBV24-1 and TRBJ2-3; 8 positions agree with TRBD1. The CDR3 loop spans 15 amino acids. The junction had 5 bases not matched to a gene; V was cut back by 4 bases and J by 3 bases. CDR1 and CDR2 from the germline V gene are KGHDR and SFDVKD. The CDR3 DNA reads as TGTGCCACCAGTGACACTGGACAGGGAACAGATACGCAGTATTTT. Its translation is CATSDTGQGTDTQYF.

This clonotype showed up just a few times. The rearrangement links TRBV29-1 to TRBJ2-5; the D gene is possibly TRBD2 (6 bases). The CDR3 contains 14 residues. V shed 4 bases and J shed 4 bases, with 16 bases lying between them. The germline gives CDR1 SQVTM, CDR2 ANQGSEA. The CDR3 bases are TGCAGCGTTGGTCCCGGGGGTAGGGGAGAGACCCAGTACTTC. Translating it yields CSVGPGGRGETQYF.